This record looks at one T cell receptor (beta chain) sequence and its context. As yet, its antigen is unknown. The record originates from a study of OX40 agonist ivuxolimab in advanced cancers. Study conclusions and caveats: CD8+ T cells were the subset that, on average, had more expanded clones than CD4+.

V lost 1 base, J lost 7 bases, and 13 bases lay in between. Germline V CDR1 and CDR2: MDHEN, SYDVKM. This CDR3 has 14 amino acids. Measured with immunoSEQ multiplex PCR; TCRdb has only the in-frame clones, and not every one. Of roughly 60,000 clones listed, around 81% are singletons. Sequencing used CD4+ or CD8+ T cells sorted from blood, obtained in a trial of the OX40 agonist ivuxolimab. The genes are TRBV28 and TRBJ1-2; unclear D gene. This receptor was obtained from an adult with an advanced solid tumor such as melanoma, head and neck, liver or kidney cancer. DNA for the CDR3: TGTGCCAGCAGTTTATCCGGGAGAAAGAGTGGCTACACCTTC. This codes for CASSLSGRKSGYTF.